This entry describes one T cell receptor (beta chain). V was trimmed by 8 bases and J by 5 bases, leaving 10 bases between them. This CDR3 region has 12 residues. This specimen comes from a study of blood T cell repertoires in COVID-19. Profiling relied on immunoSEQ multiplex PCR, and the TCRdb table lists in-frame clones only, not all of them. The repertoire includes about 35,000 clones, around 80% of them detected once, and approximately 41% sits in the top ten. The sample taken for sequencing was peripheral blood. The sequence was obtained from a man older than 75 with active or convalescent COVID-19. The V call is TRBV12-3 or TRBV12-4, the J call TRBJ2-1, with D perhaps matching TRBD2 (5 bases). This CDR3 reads CASWTGNNEQFF. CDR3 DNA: TGTGCCAGCTGGACGGGAAACAATGAGCAGTTCTTC.